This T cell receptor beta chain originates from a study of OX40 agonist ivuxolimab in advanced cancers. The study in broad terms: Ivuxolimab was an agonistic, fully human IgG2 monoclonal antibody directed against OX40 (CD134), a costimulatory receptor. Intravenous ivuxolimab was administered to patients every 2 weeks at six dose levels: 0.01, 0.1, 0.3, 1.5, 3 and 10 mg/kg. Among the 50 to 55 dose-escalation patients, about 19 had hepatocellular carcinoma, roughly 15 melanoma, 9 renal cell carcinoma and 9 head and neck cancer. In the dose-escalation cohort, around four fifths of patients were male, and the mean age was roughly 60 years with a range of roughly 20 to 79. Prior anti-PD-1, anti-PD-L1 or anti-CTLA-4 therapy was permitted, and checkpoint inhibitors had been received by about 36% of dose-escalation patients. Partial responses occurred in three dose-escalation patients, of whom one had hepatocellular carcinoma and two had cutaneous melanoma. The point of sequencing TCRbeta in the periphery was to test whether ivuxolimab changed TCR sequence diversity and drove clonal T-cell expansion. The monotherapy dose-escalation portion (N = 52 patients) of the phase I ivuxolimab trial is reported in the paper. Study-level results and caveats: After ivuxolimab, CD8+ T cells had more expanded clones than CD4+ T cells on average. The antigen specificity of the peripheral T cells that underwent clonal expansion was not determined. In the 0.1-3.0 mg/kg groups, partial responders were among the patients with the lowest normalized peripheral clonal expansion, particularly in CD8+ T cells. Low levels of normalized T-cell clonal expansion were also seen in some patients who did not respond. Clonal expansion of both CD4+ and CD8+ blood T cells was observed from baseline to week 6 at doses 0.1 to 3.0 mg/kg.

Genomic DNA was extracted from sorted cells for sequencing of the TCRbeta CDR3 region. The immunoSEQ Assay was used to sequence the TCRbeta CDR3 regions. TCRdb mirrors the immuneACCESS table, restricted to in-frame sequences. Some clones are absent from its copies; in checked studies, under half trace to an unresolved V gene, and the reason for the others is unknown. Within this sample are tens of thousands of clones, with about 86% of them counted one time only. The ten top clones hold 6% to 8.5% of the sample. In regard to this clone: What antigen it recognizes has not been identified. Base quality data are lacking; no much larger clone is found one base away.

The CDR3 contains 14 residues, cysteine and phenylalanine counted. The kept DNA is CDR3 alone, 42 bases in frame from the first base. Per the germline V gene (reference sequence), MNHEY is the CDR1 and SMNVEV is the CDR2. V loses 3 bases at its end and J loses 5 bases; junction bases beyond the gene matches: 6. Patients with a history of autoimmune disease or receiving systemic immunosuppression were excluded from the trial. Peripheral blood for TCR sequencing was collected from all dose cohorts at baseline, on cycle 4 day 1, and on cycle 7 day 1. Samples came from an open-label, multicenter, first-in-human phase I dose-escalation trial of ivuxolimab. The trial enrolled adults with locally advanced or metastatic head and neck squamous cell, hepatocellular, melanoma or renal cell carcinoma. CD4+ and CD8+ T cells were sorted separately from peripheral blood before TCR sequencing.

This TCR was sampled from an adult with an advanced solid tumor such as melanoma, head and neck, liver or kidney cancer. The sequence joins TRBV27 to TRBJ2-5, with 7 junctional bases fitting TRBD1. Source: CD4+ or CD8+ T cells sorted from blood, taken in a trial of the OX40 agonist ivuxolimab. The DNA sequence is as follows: TGTGCCAGCAGTTTTTCGACAGGGTTGGAGACCCAGTACTTC. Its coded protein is CASSFSTGLETQYF.